Detailed here is one T cell receptor (beta chain). The data derive from a study of T cell changes during pregnancy in multiple sclerosis. Method: immunoSEQ multiplex PCR; TCRdb's copy keeps in-frame clones and lacks some. The table lists more than 40,000 clones, 70% to 90% of them singletons, with approximately 0.59% in the top ten. The trim removed 4 bases at V and 7 bases at J, leaving 11 bases unmatched. This CDR3 has 17 residues. The V gene's germline CDR1 is SQVTM and CDR2 ANQGSEA. The receptor comes from a female donor with multiple sclerosis, enrolled in a pregnancy study. The sample was CD4+ T cells from peripheral blood mononuclear cells, taken in the first trimester of pregnancy. The V call is TRBV29-1, the J call TRBJ2-1; 15 nucleotides align to TRBD2. CDR3 in amino acids: CSVAGLAGGHRRNEQFF. The CDR3 region has the DNA TGCAGCGTTGCTGGACTAGCGGGAGGGCACAGACGGAATGAGCAGTTCTTC.